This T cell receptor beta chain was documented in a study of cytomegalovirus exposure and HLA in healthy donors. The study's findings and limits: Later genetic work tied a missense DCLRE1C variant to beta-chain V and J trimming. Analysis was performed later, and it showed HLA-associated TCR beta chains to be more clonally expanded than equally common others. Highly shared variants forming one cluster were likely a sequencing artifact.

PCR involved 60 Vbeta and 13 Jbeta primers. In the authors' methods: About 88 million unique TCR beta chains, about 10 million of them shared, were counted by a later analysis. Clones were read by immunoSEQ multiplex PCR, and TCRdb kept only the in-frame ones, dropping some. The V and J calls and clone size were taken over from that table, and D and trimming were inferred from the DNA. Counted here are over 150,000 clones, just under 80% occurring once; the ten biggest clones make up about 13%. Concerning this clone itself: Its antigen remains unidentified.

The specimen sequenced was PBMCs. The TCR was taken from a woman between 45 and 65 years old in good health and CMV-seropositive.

CDR3 nucleotide sequence: TGTGCCAGCAGGGGGCCCGACTATGGCTACACCTTC. Translation gives CASRGPDYGYTF. This rearrangement joins TRBV5-6 to TRBJ1-2; possibly TRBD1 for D (5 bases). Germline V gives CDR1 SGHDT, CDR2 YYEEEE. The CDR3 has 12 amino acids. V lost 5 bases and J 3 bases, leaving 8 bases between the germline ends.